This entry lists 20 T cell receptor beta chains sequenced from one sample in a study of blood T cell repertoires in COVID-19. The protocol was immunoSEQ multiplex PCR, while the TCRdb copy is restricted to in-frame clones and leaves out a portion. The sample has around 200,000 clones; 70% to 90% are singletons. What was sequenced was PBMCs or T cells enriched from blood (not recorded which). The receptors here all came from a young man who had recovered from COVID-19.

This chain joins TRBV25-1 and TRBJ2-1, with TRBD2 matching 12 bases. The CDR3 has 17 residues. Per the germline V gene, CDR1 is MGHDK and CDR2 is SYGVNS. J was trimmed by 11 bases and V by 3 bases; bases with no gene match: 14. CDR3 in amino acids: CASSDRDLAGGLSQQFF. CDR3 nucleotide sequence: TGTGCCAGCAGTGATAGGGACCTAGCGGGAGGGCTATCTCAGCAGTTCTTC.

This clone appeared a single time. V is TRBV7-2 and J is TRBJ2-1, with TRBD1 matching 7 bases. This CDR3 contains 14 residues. Germline V lookup: CDR1 SGHTA, CDR2 FQGNSA. V was clipped by 3 bases and J by 3 bases; unmatched bases: 2. The CDR3 DNA reads TGTGCCAGCAGCTTTCAGGGGGACTACAATGAGCAGTTCTTC. This codes for CASSFQGDYNEQFF.

V and J are TRBV7-9 and TRBJ1-1; a possible D gene is TRBD1 (6 bases). This CDR3 has 12 amino acids. V dropped 1 base and J dropped 8 bases, with 8 bases sitting between them. Germline values: CDR1 SEHNR, CDR2 FQNEAQ (reference sequence). The CDR3 nucleotides are TGTGCCAGCAGCTTAGTCGACAGGGAAGCTTTCTTT. This gives the protein CASSLVDREAFF.

This clone appeared a few times. The rearrangement joins TRBV25-1 to TRBJ2-5; 8 positions agree with TRBD1. Germline assignment: CDR1 MGHDK and CDR2 SYGVNS. The CDR3 consists of 15 residues. J gave up 4 bases and V 3 bases, and 7 bases lay outside the gene matches. The CDR3 sequence: CASSDDRGAGETQYF. The CDR3 DNA is TGTGCCAGCAGTGATGACAGGGGTGCGGGAGAGACCCAGTACTTC.

The rearrangement links TRBV2 to TRBJ1-6; D is unclear. This CDR3 spans 15 amino acids. Germline V gene sequence: CDR1 SNHLY, CDR2 FYNNEI. Trimming removed 4 bases from V and 1 base from J, with 8 bases in between. The CDR3 bases are TGTGCCAGCAGTGCTGAGGAGTCCTATAATTCACCCCTCCACTTT. It specifies CASSAEESYNSPLHF.

The chain carries TRBV27 and TRBJ2-5; 10 bases are a match to TRBD2. Trimming removed 0 bases from V and 0 bases from J; junction bases left unmatched: 7. The CDR3 length is 18 residues. Per germline, CDR1 MNHEY and CDR2 SMNVEV (reference sequence). CDR3 in amino acids: CASSLSPPGLAYQETQYF. For the CDR3, the DNA is TGTGCCAGCAGTTTATCGCCGCCGGGACTAGCGTACCAAGAGACCCAGTACTTC.

This chain links TRBV28 with TRBJ2-1; no clear D. Germline V lookup: CDR1 MDHEN, CDR2 SYDVKM. The CDR3 spans 12 residues. V lost 3 bases and J 7 bases, leaving 7 bases between the germline ends. The chain's CDR3 is CASSFGPNEQFF. The CDR3 DNA follows: TGTGCCAGCAGTTTCGGTCCGAATGAGCAGTTCTTC.

This clone was picked up one time. The identical CDR3 is also encoded by other nucleotide sequences in the sample. The rearrangement uses TRBV5-4 and TRBJ2-7, with a weak D call TRBD2 (6 bases). In germline, CDR1 is SGHNT, CDR2 YYREEE (reference sequence). Deletions cut 0 bases from V and 2 bases from J, with 9 bases between. The length of the CDR3 is 14 residues. The CDR3 DNA is TGTGCCAGCAGCTTGGAAGCGGGTGCCTACGAGCAGTACTTC. Translation gives CASSLEAGAYEQYF.

The J gene is TRBJ2-3, the V gene TRBV4-1, with a weak D call TRBD1 (5 bases). This CDR3 has 15 amino acids. V lost 0 bases and J lost 4, with 11 bases in between. Germline V gene lookup returns CDR1 MGHRA and CDR2 YSYEKL. The CDR3 sequence: CASSQDRRVADTQYF. The CDR3 DNA follows: TGCGCCAGCAGCCAAGATCGCAGGGTTGCAGATACGCAGTATTTT.

V and J are TRBV4-3 and TRBJ2-2; perhaps TRBD2 as D (5 bases). Germline assignment: CDR1 LGHNA and CDR2 YSLEER. V dropped 0 bases and J dropped 3 bases, with 17 bases sitting between them. CDR3 length: 18 residues. The DNA of the CDR3 is TGCGCCAGCAGCCAAGAATCTAGCTGGGCATCTTACACCGGGGAGCTGTTTTTT. Translating it yields CASSQESSWASYTGELFF.

The chain carries TRBV5-1 and TRBJ1-3, with 9 bases that match TRBD1. Trimming removed 0 bases from V and 6 bases from J; junction bases left unmatched: 7. Germline lookup yields CDR1 SGHRS and CDR2 YFSETQ. This CDR3 comprises 16 residues. The CDR3, as DNA: TGCGCCAGCAGCTTGGCCGGGGGACAGGGACAAAACACCATATATTTT. It yields the protein CASSLAGGQGQNTIYF.

The chain couples TRBV6-5 to TRBJ1-1, with D tentatively TRBD1 (6 bases). Trimming took 8 bases from V and 3 from J, leaving 16 bases between them. The length of the CDR3 is 14 residues. Germline V CDR1 and CDR2: MNHEY, SVGAGI. The CDR3 bases are TGTGCCAGCCGATACAGGGCCGCGGACACTGAAGCTTTCTTT. Translating gives CASRYRAADTEAFF.

The chain links TRBV6-1 to TRBJ2-2; 7 bases are shared with TRBD2. CDR3 length: 14 residues. J lost 5 bases, V lost 2 bases, and 2 bases had no gene match. CDR1 MNHNS and CDR2 SASEGT come from the germline V gene. This CDR3 reads CASSERAGTGELFF. Written as DNA, the CDR3 is TGTGCCAGCAGTGAAAGAGCGGGAACCGGGGAGCTGTTTTTT.

The chain has TRBV5-8 and TRBJ1-2, with a possible D match to TRBD1 (6 bases). This CDR3 comprises 14 residues. V was clipped by 4 bases and J by 3 bases, with 13 bases between them. Germline CDR1 is SGHTS and CDR2 is YDEGEE. The CDR3 loop reads CASSQQGQDYGYTF. The CDR3 DNA is TGTGCCAGCAGCCAACAGGGTCAGGACTATGGCTACACCTTC.

The genes are TRBV2 and TRBJ2-1; 15 positions agree with TRBD2. The V and J ends lost 6 bases and 3 bases, in that order; junction bases with no gene match: 0. Germline V lookup: CDR1 SNHLY, CDR2 FYNNEI. CDR3 length equals 15 residues. The CDR3 is CASRGLAGGYNEQFF. The CDR3 region has the DNA TGTGCCAGCAGGGGACTAGCGGGGGGCTACAATGAGCAGTTCTTC.

V and J are TRBV2 and TRBJ1-3; D gene ambiguous. The length of the CDR3 is 13 residues. Trimming shortened V by 7 bases and J by 0 bases, and 7 bases separated the two germline ends. CDR1 SNHLY and CDR2 FYNNEI come from the germline V gene. CDR3 DNA: TGTGCCAGCAAAACGAGCTCTGGAAACACCATATATTTT. It encodes CASKTSSGNTIYF.

This sequence joins TRBV5-8 and TRBJ2-7, with 12 bases fitting TRBD1. Looked up from germline, CDR1 is SGHTS and CDR2 is YDEGEE. This CDR3 has 16 residues. With V trimmed by 4 bases and J by 4 bases, 9 bases remained unmatched. CDR3 nucleotide sequence: TGTGCCAGCAGCGCCTCCGGGACAGGGGGCCCGTACGAGCAGTACTTC. Translating it yields CASSASGTGGPYEQYF.

The rearrangement joins TRBV9 to TRBJ1-1; 10 bases align to TRBD1. CDR3 length equals 14 residues. J was trimmed by 4 bases and V by 4 bases; bases with no gene match: 4. In germline, CDR1 is SGDLS, CDR2 YYNGEE. CDR3 region: CASSQGTGATEAFF. The DNA for the CDR3 is TGTGCCAGCAGCCAGGGGACAGGGGCCACTGAAGCTTTCTTT.

This clone occurred once. The chain couples TRBV10-1 to TRBJ2-3; possibly TRBD1 for D (6 bases). Germline V CDR1 and CDR2: WNHNN, SYGVQD (reference sequence). Deletions cut 2 bases from V and 6 bases from J, with 15 bases between. The CDR3 loop spans 15 amino acids. The CDR3 sequence is CASSEPSSGEDTQYF. In DNA form, the CDR3 reads TGCGCCAGCAGTGAGCCGTCATCAGGGGAGGATACGCAGTATTTT.

As for this clone: At the DNA level, this CDR3 is encoded by other sequences in the same sample as well. The chain combines TRBV30 with TRBJ1-2; 8 bases are shared with TRBD1. The J segment lost 8 bases and the V segment lost 4 bases, leaving 6 bases of the junction unmatched. This CDR3 has 12 amino acids. Germline V CDR1 and CDR2: GTSNPN, SVGIG (reference sequence). The chain's CDR3 is CAWTGTGGGYTF. In DNA, the CDR3 is TGTGCCTGGACTGGGACAGGTGGGGGCTACACCTTC. Combining the CDR3 with reference TRBV30 and TRBJ1-2 gives the whole variable domain SQTIHQWPATLVQPVGSPLSLECTVEGTSNPNLYWYRQAAGRGLQLLFYSVGIGQISSEVPQNLSASRPQDRQFILSSKKLLLSDSGFYLCAWTGTGGGYTFGSGTRLTVV.